This T cell receptor beta chain came from a study of lymphopenia after photon versus proton radiotherapy. Note on this clone: The target antigen is unknown.

Sequencing was performed with immunoSEQ multiplex PCR; in TCRdb, only in-frame clones are kept and a portion is missing. Among approximately 160,000 clones, 70% to 90% were seen once, and the ten largest hold around 4.6%. The study, taken as a whole, reports: Post-nadir TCR diversity decline inversely tracked overall survival among those who died. Relative stability marked proton patients; photon patients lost diversity and naive cells.

The sequence was collected from a man in his forties or fifties with gastric cancer. The starting material was peripheral blood, obtained from a patient treated with photon-based radiotherapy.

The CDR3: CASSEEGGYDTGELFF. The DNA for the CDR3 is TGTGCCAGCAGTGAAGAGGGGGGGTATGACACCGGGGAGCTGTTTTTT. The rearrangement links TRBV25-1 to TRBJ2-2, with D perhaps matching TRBD2 (7 bases). Per germline, CDR1 MGHDK and CDR2 SYGVNS. Trimming stripped 2 bases from V and 3 bases from J, with 13 bases between. The length of the CDR3 is 16 residues.